This TCR beta chain emerged from a study of cytomegalovirus exposure and HLA in healthy donors. TCRdb keeps only in-frame clones here, not all; method: immunoSEQ multiplex PCR. The data show around 160,000 clones, 91% seen once. Germline lookup yields CDR1 MNHEY and CDR2 SVGAGI. Trimming removed 5 bases from V and 2 bases from J, with 16 bases in between. The length of the CDR3 is 15 residues. This chain joins TRBV6-5 and TRBJ2-7; tentative D call: TRBD1 (6 bases). The sample was PBMCs. This receptor was identified in a woman between 18 and 30 years old in good health and CMV-seropositive. CDR3 region: CASSPIGGGTYEQYF. CDR3 sequence (DNA): TGTGCCAGCAGTCCTATAGGTGGGGGCACCTACGAGCAGTACTTC.